These T cell receptor beta chains were read from a single sample in a study of T cell responses to AZD1222 COVID-19 vaccine. Sequencing used immunoSEQ multiplex PCR; TCRdb keeps in-frame clones, though not all of them. Among around 89,000 clones listed, approximately 91% were seen once. The material sequenced was peripheral blood, taken on day 0 of AZD1222 vaccination. The origin of the receptors is an adult in good health. Each CDR3 is given with its conserved first and last residue. The order of the fields is V gene, J gene, clone size, D gene, CDR3 protein, CDR3 DNA. A D gene is named only where the DNA matches it firmly. Clone size is stated in some rows and not others, as once, few, many or a class when expanded.

TRBV2	TRBJ2-1	-	-	CASNTEYNEQFF	TGTGCCAGCAATACAGAATACAATGAGCAGTTCTTC
TRBV5-1	TRBJ1-2	-	-	CASSRDSYGYTF	TGCGCCAGCAGTCGGGACTCCTATGGCTACACCTTC
TRBV7-2	TRBJ1-1	-	TRBD1	CASSSIYRGGTEAFF	TGTGCCAGCAGCTCAATCTACAGGGGGGGCACTGAAGCTTTCTTT
TRBV5-1	TRBJ2-7	-	TRBD2	CASSLALAGGRYF	TGCGCCAGCAGCTTGGCACTAGCGGGGGGGCGGTACTTC
TRBV11-1	TRBJ1-1	-	-	CASSLGSTLPEAFF	TGTGCCAGCAGCTTAGGGAGCACTCTACCTGAAGCTTTCTTT
TRBV19	TRBJ1-4	-	-	CASSPKWWSGEEDEKLFF	TGTGCCAGTAGTCCAAAGTGGTGGAGCGGGGAGGAGGACGAAAAACTGTTTTTT
TRBV12-3/TRBV12-4	TRBJ1-3	-	-	CASSLATGNTIYF	TGTGCCAGCAGTTTGGCCACTGGAAACACCATATATTTT
TRBV12-3/TRBV12-4	TRBJ1-4	-	-	CASRGNVKLFF	TGTGCCAGCAGGGGTAACGTCAAACTGTTTTTT
TRBV5-1	TRBJ1-4	-	-	CASSLALSGNEKLFF	TGCGCCAGCAGCTTGGCCCTCAGCGGGAATGAAAAACTGTTTTTT
TRBV3-1/TRBV3-2	TRBJ1-6	-	-	CASSQDLKRSSYNSPLHF	TGTGCCAGCAGCCAAGATTTGAAGAGAAGCTCCTATAATTCACCCCTCCACTTT
TRBV10-3	TRBJ1-2	-	-	CAISDWGGGGSSYGYTF	TGTGCCATCAGTGATTGGGGGGGCGGCGGCAGTAGCTATGGCTACACCTTC
TRBV7-2	TRBJ1-6	once	-	CASRDLTNSPLHF	TGTGCCAGCAGGGATCTTACTAATTCACCCCTCCACTTT
TRBV10-1	TRBJ2-1	-	-	CPLLGITNNEQFF	TGCCCATTGCTGGGTATAACTAACAATGAGCAGTTCTTC
TRBV6-5	TRBJ1-1	-	-	CASTLSLGTEAFF	TGTGCCAGCACTCTGTCCCTGGGCACTGAAGCTTTCTTT
TRBV12-5	TRBJ1-3	-	-	CASGLVESGNTIYF	TGTGCTAGTGGTTTGGTGGAATCTGGAAACACCATATATTTT
TRBV18	TRBJ1-2	-	-	CASSPKVNYGYTF	TGTGCCAGCTCACCCAAGGTTAACTATGGCTACACCTTC
TRBV5-5	TRBJ2-1	-	-	CASSLAESYNEQFF	TGTGCCAGCAGCTTGGCCGAGAGTTACAATGAGCAGTTCTTC
TRBV6-2/TRBV6-3	TRBJ2-1	-	-	CASSPPGQSSYNEQFF	TGTGCCAGCAGCCCCCCCGGGCAAAGCTCCTACAATGAGCAGTTCTTC
TRBV18	TRBJ1-5	-	-	CASSPQQGINQPQHF	TGTGCCAGCTCACCACAACAGGGAATAAATCAGCCCCAGCATTTT
TRBV6-5	TRBJ2-7	-	-	CASSPLSDPYEQYF	TGTGCCAGCAGCCCCCTCTCGGACCCCTACGAGCAGTACTTC
TRBV4-2	TRBJ2-3	-	TRBD2	CASSQEAGTSRDTQYF	TGTGCCAGCAGCCAAGAGGCCGGGACTAGCAGAGATACGCAGTATTTT
TRBV5-4	TRBJ1-6	-	TRBD1	CASSYAPQGVNSPLHF	TGTGCCAGCAGCTACGCCCCACAGGGGGTTAATTCACCCCTCCACTTT
TRBV6-1	TRBJ2-7	-	-	CASSETLSSSYEQYF	TGTGCCAGCAGTGAAACCCTTTCCAGCTCCTACGAGCAGTACTTC
TRBV15	TRBJ1-4	few	-	CATSSSLGASNEKLFF	TGTGCCACCAGCAGTTCCCTCGGGGCCTCTAATGAAAAACTGTTTTTT
TRBV14	TRBJ1-4	-	-	CASSQYAGRPNEKLFF	TGTGCCAGCAGCCAGTACGCCGGGAGGCCTAATGAAAAACTGTTTTTT
TRBV7-9	TRBJ2-5	-	-	CASSKEPGGETQYF	TGTGCCAGCAGCAAGGAACCCGGCGGGGAGACCCAGTACTTC
TRBV5-1	TRBJ2-7	-	-	CASSFITGEAYEQYF	TGCGCCAGCAGCTTTATAACAGGGGAGGCCTACGAGCAGTACTTC
TRBV30	TRBJ1-1	-	-	CALPNRHGTEAFF	TGTGCCTTGCCGAATCGACATGGAACTGAAGCTTTCTTT
TRBV11-3	TRBJ2-2	-	-	CASSFESANTGELFF	TGTGCCAGCAGCTTTGAAAGTGCGAACACCGGGGAGCTGTTTTTT
TRBV6-5	TRBJ2-5	-	TRBD2	CASSYLAGGRETQYF	TGTGCCAGCAGTTACCTAGCGGGGGGCCGGGAGACCCAGTACTTC
TRBV6-5	TRBJ2-7	-	-	CASRRGYEQYF	TGTGCCAGCAGGCGGGGTTACGAGCAGTACTTC
TRBV5-6	TRBJ2-7	-	TRBD1	CASSRSRTGGKTYEQYF	TGTGCCAGCAGCCGAAGTCGGACAGGGGGTAAAACCTACGAGCAGTACTTC
TRBV7-2	TRBJ1-3	-	-	CASSLVWSLSGNTIYF	TGTGCCAGCAGCTTAGTCTGGAGCCTCTCTGGAAACACCATATATTTT
TRBV2	TRBJ1-4	-	-	CASSAWGTGLTEKLFF	TGTGCCAGCAGTGCCTGGGGCACAGGGTTAACCGAAAAACTGTTTTTT
TRBV24-1	TRBJ2-1	-	-	CATSEANSYNEQFF	TGTGCCACCAGTGAGGCCAACAGCTACAATGAGCAGTTCTTC
TRBV27	TRBJ1-6	-	-	CASSGRSIGEPLHF	TGTGCCAGCAGTGGACGGTCGATCGGGGAACCCCTCCACTTT
TRBV19	TRBJ1-4	-	-	CASSPRATNEKLFF	TGTGCCAGTAGTCCCCGGGCAACTAATGAAAAACTGTTTTTT
TRBV9	TRBJ2-3	-	-	CASSLWTTSGDTQYF	TGTGCCAGCAGCCTCTGGACTACCTCAGGTGATACGCAGTATTTT
TRBV29-1	TRBJ1-6	few	-	CSAHYSLRVSPLHF	TGCAGCGCCCACTATTCTCTCAGGGTTTCACCCCTCCACTTT
TRBV28	TRBJ1-4	-	TRBD1	CASSAYRGQFRRKLFF	TGTGCCAGCAGTGCATACAGGGGGCAGTTTCGGAGAAAACTGTTTTTT
TRBV6-5	TRBJ1-5	-	-	CASQRGQYSNQPQHF	TGTGCCAGCCAGCGAGGACAGTATAGCAATCAGCCCCAGCATTTT
TRBV7-3	TRBJ2-1	once	TRBD1	CASSLDRGTYNEQFF	TGTGCCAGCAGCTTGGACAGGGGAACCTACAATGAGCAGTTCTTC
TRBV3-1/TRBV3-2	TRBJ1-5	-	TRBD1	CASSPPGQDSNQPQHF	TGTGCCAGCAGCCCACCGGGACAGGATAGCAATCAGCCCCAGCATTTT
TRBV3-1/TRBV3-2	TRBJ1-6	-	-	CASSHSAGNSPLHF	TGTGCCAGCAGCCATTCGGCGGGCAATTCACCCCTCCACTTT
TRBV2	TRBJ1-3	-	-	CASSVGFSGNTIYF	TGTGCCAGCAGTGTTGGGTTCTCTGGAAACACCATATATTTT
TRBV7-3	TRBJ2-3	-	-	CASSLRGQGNYLSTDTQYF	TGTGCCAGCAGCTTAAGGGGGCAGGGTAACTACCTAAGCACAGATACGCAGTATTTT
TRBV6-5	TRBJ2-1	once	TRBD2	CASSYWAGAYNEQFF	TGTGCCAGCAGTTACTGGGCGGGGGCCTACAATGAGCAGTTCTTC